Listed below are T cell receptor beta chains from one sample, sequenced in a study of human T cells and chemical hapten exposure. TCRdb re-derived calls from the RACE reads in MiXCR, one entry per CDR3 protein. The sample consists of tens of thousands of distinct CDR3 sequences, 8% to 10% of them appearing once. The sequenced sample was whole blood, obtained in connection with sensitization to the hapten diphenylcyclopropenone (DPC). Receptors were obtained from a woman in her 40s with alopecia areata. Some clones in this sample may be carry-over from other donors' samples. Each CDR3 is given with its conserved first and last residue. A D gene is named only where the DNA matches it firmly. Clone size is shown for a subset of rows, as once, few, many or a class of expanded clone.

v_call	d_call	j_call	clone_size	cdr3_nt	cdr3_aa
TRBV5-1	TRBD1	TRBJ2-3	NA	TGCGCCAGCCGACAGGGGGCTCAGGGAGATACGCAGTATTTT	CASRQGAQGDTQYF
TRBV11-3	TRBD2	TRBJ2-3	NA	TGTGCCAGCATGATCAGCGGGGGGGGCACAGATACGCAGTATTTT	CASMISGGGTDTQYF
TRBV5-1	TRBD1	TRBJ2-5	few	TGCGCCAGCAGCTTGGGGGACAGGGGATTCCAAGAGACCCAGTACTTC	CASSLGDRGFQETQYF
TRBV28	TRBD2	TRBJ2-1	few	TGTGCCAGCAGTTCCGGCGGAGCGGGAAGCGCCCTCAATGAGCAGTTCTTC	CASSSGGAGSALNEQFF
TRBV7-7	NA	TRBJ2-2	many	TGTGCTAGCAGCTTCTCAGGGAACACCGGGGAGCTGTTTTTT	CASSFSGNTGELFF
TRBV6-6	TRBD1	TRBJ1-5	NA	TGTGCCAGCAGTTCAGGGGGGTTAATGCAGCCCCAGCATTTT	CASSSGGLMQPQHF
TRBV28	NA	TRBJ1-5	few	TGTGCCGGCAGTTTGCAACAGGGAGACAATCAGCCCCAGCATTTT	CAGSLQQGDNQPQHF
TRBV27	NA	TRBJ2-7	many	TGTGCCAGCAGTTTGGGGCCCTCCTACGAGCAGTACTTC	CASSLGPSYEQYF
TRBV4-1	NA	TRBJ2-7	many	TGCGCCAGCAGCCAAGATGGAAGGGACTACGAGCAGTACTTC	CASSQDGRDYEQYF
TRBV29-1	NA	TRBJ2-5	NA	TGCAGCGTTGAATTATCCGCCGGCAGGCGACCTACCCAAGAGACCCAGTACTTC	CSVELSAGRRPTQETQYF
TRBV7-9	TRBD1	TRBJ1-2	many	TGTGCCAGCAGCTTATCAGGGGACAGTTATGGCTACACCTTC	CASSLSGDSYGYTF
TRBV29-1	TRBD1	TRBJ1-2	many	TGCAGCGTAGCGGGGACAGGGGCTTTAGGAGGCTACACCTTC	CSVAGTGALGGYTF
TRBV7-9	NA	TRBJ2-7	many	TGTGCCAGCAGCCCCCAAGCGGGTACCTACGAGCAGTACTTC	CASSPQAGTYEQYF
TRBV29-1	NA	TRBJ1-1	few	TGCAGCGTTGACGTGGACCTTGAAGCTTTCTTT	CSVDVDLEAFF
TRBV5-1	NA	TRBJ1-1	NA	TGCGCCAGCAGCTTGGTGGGGGTAGGGGACATGAACACTGAAGCTTTCTTT	CASSLVGVGDMNTEAFF
TRBV7-8	NA	TRBJ2-7	NA	TGTGCCAGCAGCTTAGTTGATCCCTACGAGCAGTACTTC	CASSLVDPYEQYF
TRBV4-3	TRBD1	TRBJ1-1	many	TGCGCCAGCAGCCAAGCAACAGGGGGCAAGGGCGACACTGAAGCTTTCTTT	CASSQATGGKGDTEAFF
TRBV12-3/TRBV12-4	NA	TRBJ1-2	many	TGTGCCAGCAGTTTAAGGGTGGCTGGCTACACCTTC	CASSLRVAGYTF
TRBV3-1	TRBD1	TRBJ2-6	many	TGTGCCAGCAGCCGATCGGACAGGGCTGCTGGGGCCAACGTCCTGACTTTC	CASSRSDRAAGANVLTF
TRBV10-3	NA	TRBJ2-7	NA	TGTGCCACCTCATACGGGACGTCCGCCTACGAGCAGTACTTC	CATSYGTSAYEQYF
TRBV10-2	TRBD1	TRBJ2-3	few	TGCGCCAGCAGTACCGGGACAGCGGGCACAGATACGCAGTATTTT	CASSTGTAGTDTQYF
TRBV30	NA	TRBJ1-3	many	TGTGCCTGGAGCCGGGGGGGGGATGGAAACACCATATATTTT	CAWSRGGDGNTIYF
TRBV12-3/TRBV12-4	TRBD2	TRBJ2-2	few	TGTGCCAGCAGTCGAGAACCTCTAGCGGGGGGGCCGACCGGGGAGCTGTTTTTT	CASSREPLAGGPTGELFF
TRBV20-1	NA	TRBJ2-3	few	TGCAGTGCCCAAAGCGCGGTAGCAGATACGCAGTATTTT	CSAQSAVADTQYF
TRBV20-1	TRBD2	TRBJ2-3	many	TGCAGTGCTAGAGATTCCCCCGTCGGGAGCGGGGGGTTAGATACGCAGTATTTT	CSARDSPVGSGGLDTQYF
TRBV6-5	NA	TRBJ2-4	NA	TGTGCCAGCAGAGCGGGACAGCGGAACATTCAGTACTTC	CASRAGQRNIQYF
TRBV5-5	NA	TRBJ2-5	few	TGTGCCAGCAGCTTGGAGACGGGGACCCAGTACTTC	CASSLETGTQYF
TRBV19	NA	TRBJ1-2	many	TGTGCCAGTAGTATTCGCGCAGCAACGCACCCCCGTCGGGGAGGCTACACCTTC	CASSIRAATHPRRGGYTF
TRBV7-2	NA	TRBJ1-2	few	TGTGCCAGCATCCCCAGCTCCGGTGGCTATGGCTACACCTTC	CASIPSSGGYGYTF
TRBV6-1	NA	TRBJ2-4	few	TGTGCCAGCAGTCAGCACGAGAAAAACATTCAGTACTTC	CASSQHEKNIQYF
TRBV5-4	NA	TRBJ1-3	few	TGTGCCAGCAAGACCGAGTTCTCTGGAAACACCATATATTTT	CASKTEFSGNTIYF
TRBV10-1	NA	TRBJ2-7	many	TGCGCCAGCAGCGATAATTCCTACGAGCAGTACTTC	CASSDNSYEQYF
TRBV12-3/TRBV12-4	TRBD2	TRBJ2-7	few	TGTGCCAGCAGTTTTACGGGGGGGACCTACGAGCAGTACTTC	CASSFTGGTYEQYF